This T cell receptor beta chain was identified during a study of cytomegalovirus exposure and HLA in healthy donors. Study-wide points: Confirmation was obtained in vitro that a few CMV-associated chains are specific for CMV antigens. According to reports, the classifier identified cytomegalovirus status with high specificity and sensitivity. It was about 150 TCR beta chains that were listed as cytomegalovirus-associated.

Comment on this clone: The antigen is not known.

V trimming: 5 bases; J trimming: 4 bases; junction bases outside the gene matches: 5. The germline V gene encodes CDR1 MNHEY and CDR2 SMNVEV (reference sequence). CDR3 length: 15 residues. Libraries were prepared by immunoSEQ multiplex PCR; TCRdb keeps only in-frame clonotypes and omits some of them. The table includes about 140,000 clones, around 90% detected once. This clonotype originated in a young woman in good health and CMV-seropositive. The sample consisted of PBMCs. The J gene is TRBJ2-1, the V gene TRBV27; 10 positions match TRBD2. CDR3 sequence: CASSPLAGEYNEQFF. For the CDR3, the DNA is TGTGCCAGCAGTCCGCTAGCGGGGGAATACAATGAGCAGTTCTTC.